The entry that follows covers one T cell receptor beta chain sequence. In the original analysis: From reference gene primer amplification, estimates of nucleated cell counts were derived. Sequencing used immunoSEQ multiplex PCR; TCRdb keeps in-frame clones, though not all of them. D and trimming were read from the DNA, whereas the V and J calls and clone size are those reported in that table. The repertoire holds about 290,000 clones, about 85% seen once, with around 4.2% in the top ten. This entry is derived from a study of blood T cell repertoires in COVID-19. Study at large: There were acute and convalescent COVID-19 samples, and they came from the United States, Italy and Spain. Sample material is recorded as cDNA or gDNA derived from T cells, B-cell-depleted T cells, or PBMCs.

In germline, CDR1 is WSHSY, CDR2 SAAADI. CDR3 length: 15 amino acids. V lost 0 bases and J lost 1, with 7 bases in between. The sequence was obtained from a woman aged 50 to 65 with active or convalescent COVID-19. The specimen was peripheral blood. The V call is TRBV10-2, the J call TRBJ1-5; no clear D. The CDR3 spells CASSESNKSNQPQHF. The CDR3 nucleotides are TGCGCCAGCAGTGAGTCTAACAAAAGCAATCAGCCCCAGCATTTT.